This T cell receptor beta chain was sequenced during a study of blood T cell repertoires in COVID-19. Whole-study context: Material from acute and convalescent COVID-19 was sourced from the United States, Italy and Spain. PBMCs, B-cell-depleted T cells, or T cells were the source of the cDNA or gDNA that made up the material.

In the authors' methods: Quantification of nucleated cells was approximated via reference gene primer amplification. Method: immunoSEQ multiplex PCR; TCRdb's copy keeps in-frame clones and lacks some. V, J and clone size are taken as reported in that table, and D and trimming were inferred from the DNA itself. The sample consists of about 240,000 clones, around 90% of them appearing once. The sequence was collected from a woman aged 30 to 39 with acute or convalescent COVID-19. The source material was peripheral blood.

The CDR3 DNA follows: TGTGCCAGCAGCCGTTGGGGGGAGGAGACCCAGTACTTC. Protein: CASSRWGEETQYF. The rearrangement joins TRBV5-8 to TRBJ2-5, with a weak D call TRBD2 (6 bases). The CDR3 contains 13 residues. Trimming cost V 4 bases and J 5 bases, with 12 bases left between them. Germline values: CDR1 SGHTS, CDR2 YDEGEE.